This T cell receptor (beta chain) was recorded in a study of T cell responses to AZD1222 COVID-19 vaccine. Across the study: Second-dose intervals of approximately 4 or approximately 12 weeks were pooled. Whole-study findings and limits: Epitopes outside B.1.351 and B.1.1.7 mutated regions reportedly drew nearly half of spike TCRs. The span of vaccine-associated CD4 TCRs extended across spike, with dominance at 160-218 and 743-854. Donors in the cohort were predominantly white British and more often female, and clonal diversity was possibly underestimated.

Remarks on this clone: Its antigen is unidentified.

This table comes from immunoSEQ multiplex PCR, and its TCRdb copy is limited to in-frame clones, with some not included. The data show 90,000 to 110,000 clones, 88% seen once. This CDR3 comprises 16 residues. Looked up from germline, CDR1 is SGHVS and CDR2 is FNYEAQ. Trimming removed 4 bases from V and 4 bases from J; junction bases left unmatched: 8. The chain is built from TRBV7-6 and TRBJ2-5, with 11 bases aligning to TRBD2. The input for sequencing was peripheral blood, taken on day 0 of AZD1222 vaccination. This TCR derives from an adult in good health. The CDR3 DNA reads TGTGCCAGCAGCTCAACAACTAGCGGGAGAGGAGAGACCCAGTACTTC. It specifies CASSSTTSGRGETQYF.